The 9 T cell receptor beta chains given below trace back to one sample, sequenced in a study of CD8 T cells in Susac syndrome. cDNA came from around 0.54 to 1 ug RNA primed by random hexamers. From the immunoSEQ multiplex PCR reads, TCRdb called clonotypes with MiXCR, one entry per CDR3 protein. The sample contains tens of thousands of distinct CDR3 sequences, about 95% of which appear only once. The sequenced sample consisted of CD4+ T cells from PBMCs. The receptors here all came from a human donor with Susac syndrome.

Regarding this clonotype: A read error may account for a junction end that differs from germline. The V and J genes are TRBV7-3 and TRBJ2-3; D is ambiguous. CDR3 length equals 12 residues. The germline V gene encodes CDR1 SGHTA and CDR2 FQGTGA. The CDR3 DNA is TGTGCCAGCAGCGTAACTGCAGATACGCAGTATTTT. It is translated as CASSVTADTQYF.

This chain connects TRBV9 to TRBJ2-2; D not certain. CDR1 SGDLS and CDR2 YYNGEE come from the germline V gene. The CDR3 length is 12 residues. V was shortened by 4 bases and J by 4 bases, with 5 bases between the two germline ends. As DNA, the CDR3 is TGTGCCAGCAGCACTCTCACCGGGGAGCTGTTTTTT. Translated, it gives CASSTLTGELFF.

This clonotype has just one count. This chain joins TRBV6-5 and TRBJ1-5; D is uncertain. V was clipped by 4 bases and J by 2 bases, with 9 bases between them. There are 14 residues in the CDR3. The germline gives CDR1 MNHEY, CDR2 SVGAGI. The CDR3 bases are TGTGCCAGCAGTTCCAACCGGGGCAATCAGCCCCAGCATTTT. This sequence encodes CASSSNRGNQPQHF.

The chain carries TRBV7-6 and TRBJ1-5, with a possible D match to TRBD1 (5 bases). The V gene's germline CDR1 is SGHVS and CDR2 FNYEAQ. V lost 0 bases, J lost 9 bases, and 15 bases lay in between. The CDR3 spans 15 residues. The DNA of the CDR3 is TGTGCCAGCAGCTTAGCGCGGGGCGCAGAGGGGCCCCAGCATTTT. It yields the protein CASSLARGAEGPQHF. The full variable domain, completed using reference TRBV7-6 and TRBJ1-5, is GAGVSQSPRYKVTKRGQDVALRCDPISGHVSLYWYRQALGQGPEFLTYFNYEAQQDKSGLPNDRFSAERPEGSISTLTIQRTEQRDSAMYRCASSLARGAEGPQHFGDGTRLSIL.

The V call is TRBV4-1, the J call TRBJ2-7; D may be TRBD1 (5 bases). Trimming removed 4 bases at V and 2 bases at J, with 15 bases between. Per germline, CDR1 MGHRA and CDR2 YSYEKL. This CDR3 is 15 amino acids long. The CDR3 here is CASSPLGRITYEQYF. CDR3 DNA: TGCGCCAGCAGCCCCTTGGGGCGGATCACCTACGAGCAGTACTTC.

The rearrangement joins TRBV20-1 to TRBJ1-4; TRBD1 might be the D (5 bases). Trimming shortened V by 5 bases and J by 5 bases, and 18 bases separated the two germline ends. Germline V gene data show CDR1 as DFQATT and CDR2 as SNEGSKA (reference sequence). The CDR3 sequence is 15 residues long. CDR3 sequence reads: CSAQSLGTENEKLFF. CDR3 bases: TGCAGTGCTCAATCTTTGGGGACGGAGAATGAAAAACTGTTTTTT.

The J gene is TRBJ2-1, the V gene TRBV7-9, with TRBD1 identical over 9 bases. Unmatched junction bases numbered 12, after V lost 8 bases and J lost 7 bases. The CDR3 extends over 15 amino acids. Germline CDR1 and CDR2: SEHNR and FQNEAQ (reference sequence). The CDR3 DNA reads TGTGCCAGCTCAATGGTACAGGGGGCATCTAATGAGCAGTTCTTC. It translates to CASSMVQGASNEQFF.

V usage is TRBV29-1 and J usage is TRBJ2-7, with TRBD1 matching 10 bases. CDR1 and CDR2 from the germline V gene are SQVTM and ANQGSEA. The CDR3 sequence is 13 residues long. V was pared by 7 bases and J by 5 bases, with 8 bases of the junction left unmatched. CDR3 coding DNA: TGCAGCGCTGGGGGACAGGGGTGGGACGAGCAGTACTTC. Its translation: CSAGGQGWDEQYF.

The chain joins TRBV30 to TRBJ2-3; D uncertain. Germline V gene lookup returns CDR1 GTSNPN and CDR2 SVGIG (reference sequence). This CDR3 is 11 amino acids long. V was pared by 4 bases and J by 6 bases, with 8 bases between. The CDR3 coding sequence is TGTGCCTGGATTGGCCGGGATACGCAGTATTTT. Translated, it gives CAWIGRDTQYF.